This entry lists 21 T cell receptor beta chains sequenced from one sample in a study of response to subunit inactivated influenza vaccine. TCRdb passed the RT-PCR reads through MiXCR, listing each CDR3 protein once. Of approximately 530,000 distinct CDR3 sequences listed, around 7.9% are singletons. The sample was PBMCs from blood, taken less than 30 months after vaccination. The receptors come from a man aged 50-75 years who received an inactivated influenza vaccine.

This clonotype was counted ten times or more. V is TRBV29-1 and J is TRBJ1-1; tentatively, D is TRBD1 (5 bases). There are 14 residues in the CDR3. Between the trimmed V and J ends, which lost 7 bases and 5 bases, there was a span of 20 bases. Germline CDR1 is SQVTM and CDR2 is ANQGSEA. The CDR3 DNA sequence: TGCAGCGCTGATCCCCATGGGGGGAGAACTGAAGCTTTCTTT. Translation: CSADPHGGRTEAFF.

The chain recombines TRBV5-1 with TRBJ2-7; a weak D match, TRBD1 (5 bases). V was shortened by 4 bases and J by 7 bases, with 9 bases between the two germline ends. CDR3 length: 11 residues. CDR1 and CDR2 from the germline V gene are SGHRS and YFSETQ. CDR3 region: CASSADTEQYF. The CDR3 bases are TGCGCCAGCAGCGCGGACACGGAGCAGTACTTC.

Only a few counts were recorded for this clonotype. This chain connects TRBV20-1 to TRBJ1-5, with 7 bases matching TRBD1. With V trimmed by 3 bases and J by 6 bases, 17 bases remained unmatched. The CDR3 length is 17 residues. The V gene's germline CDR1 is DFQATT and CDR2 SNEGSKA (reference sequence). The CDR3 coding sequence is TGCAGTGCTAGGAATACCCTGCGACAGGGACTATCTCAGCCCCAGCATTTT. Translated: CSARNTLRQGLSQPQHF.

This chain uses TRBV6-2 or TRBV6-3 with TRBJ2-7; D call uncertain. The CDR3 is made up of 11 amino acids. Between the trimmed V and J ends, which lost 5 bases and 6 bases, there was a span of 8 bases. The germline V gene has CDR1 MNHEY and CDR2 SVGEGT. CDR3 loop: CASSQTTEQYF. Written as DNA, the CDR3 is TGTGCCAGCAGTCAAACCACCGAGCAGTACTTC.

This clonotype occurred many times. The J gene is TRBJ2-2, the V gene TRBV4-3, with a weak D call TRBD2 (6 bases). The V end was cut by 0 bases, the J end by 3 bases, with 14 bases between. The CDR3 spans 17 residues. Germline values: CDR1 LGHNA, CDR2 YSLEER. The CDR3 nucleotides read TGCGCCAGCAGCCAAGACCTGACTAGAGGGGACACCGGGGAGCTGTTTTTT. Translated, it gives CASSQDLTRGDTGELFF.

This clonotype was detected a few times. CDR3 in amino acids: CSARDPGTSGYNEQFF. Here the CDR3 DNA reads TGCAGTGCTAGAGATCCCGGGACTAGCGGGTACAATGAGCAGTTCTTC. The chain links TRBV20-1 to TRBJ2-1; 12 bases agree with TRBD2. The CDR3 length is 16 residues. Trimming cost V 0 bases and J 4 bases; bases outside gene matches: 4. The germline V gene encodes CDR1 DFQATT and CDR2 SNEGSKA (reference sequence).

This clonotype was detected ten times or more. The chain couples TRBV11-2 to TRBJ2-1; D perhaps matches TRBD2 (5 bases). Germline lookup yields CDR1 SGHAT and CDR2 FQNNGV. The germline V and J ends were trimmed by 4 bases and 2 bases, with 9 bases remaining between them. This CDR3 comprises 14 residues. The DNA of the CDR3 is TGTGCCAGCAGCTGGACTGGGGCCTACAATGAGCAGTTCTTC. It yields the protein CASSWTGAYNEQFF. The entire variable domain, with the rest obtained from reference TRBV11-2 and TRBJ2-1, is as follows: EAGVAQSPRYKIIEKRQSVAFWCNPISGHATLYWYQQILGQGPKLLIQFQNNGVVDDSQLPKDRFSAERLKGVDSTLKIQPAKLEDSAVYLCASSWTGAYNEQFFGPGTRLTVL.

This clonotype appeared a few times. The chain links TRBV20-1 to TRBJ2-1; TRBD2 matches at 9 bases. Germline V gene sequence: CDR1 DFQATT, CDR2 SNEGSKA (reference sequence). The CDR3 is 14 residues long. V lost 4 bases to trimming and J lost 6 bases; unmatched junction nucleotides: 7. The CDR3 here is CSAIGGGALNEQFF. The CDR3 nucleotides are TGCAGTGCTATAGGCGGGGGGGCCCTCAATGAGCAGTTCTTC.

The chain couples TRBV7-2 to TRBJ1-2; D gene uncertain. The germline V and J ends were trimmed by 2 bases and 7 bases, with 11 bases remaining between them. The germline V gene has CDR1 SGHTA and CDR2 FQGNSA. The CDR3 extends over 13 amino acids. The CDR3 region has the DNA TGTGCCAGCAGCTTAAGTCGTACGGTTGGCTACACCTTC. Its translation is CASSLSRTVGYTF.

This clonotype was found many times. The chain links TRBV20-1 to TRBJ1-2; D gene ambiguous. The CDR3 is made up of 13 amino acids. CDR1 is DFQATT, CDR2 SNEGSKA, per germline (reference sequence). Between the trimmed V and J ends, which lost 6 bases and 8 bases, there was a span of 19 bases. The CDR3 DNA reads TGCAGTGCCTACCTTGAGGGCCCAGGAGGCTACACCTTC. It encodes CSAYLEGPGGYTF.

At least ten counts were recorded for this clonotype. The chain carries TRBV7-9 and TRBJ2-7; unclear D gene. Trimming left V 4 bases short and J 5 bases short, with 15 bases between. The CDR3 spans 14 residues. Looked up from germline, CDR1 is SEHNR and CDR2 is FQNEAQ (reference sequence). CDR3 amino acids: CASSSRNTPHEQYF. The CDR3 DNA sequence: TGTGCCAGCAGCTCCAGAAACACCCCTCACGAGCAGTACTTC.

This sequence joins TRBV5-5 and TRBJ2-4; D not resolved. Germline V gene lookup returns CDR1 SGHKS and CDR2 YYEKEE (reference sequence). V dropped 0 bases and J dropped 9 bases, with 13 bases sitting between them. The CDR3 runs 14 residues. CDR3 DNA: TGTGCCAGCAGCTTGGAGGTTGTAGGGTCCATTCAGTACTTC. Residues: CASSLEVVGSIQYF.

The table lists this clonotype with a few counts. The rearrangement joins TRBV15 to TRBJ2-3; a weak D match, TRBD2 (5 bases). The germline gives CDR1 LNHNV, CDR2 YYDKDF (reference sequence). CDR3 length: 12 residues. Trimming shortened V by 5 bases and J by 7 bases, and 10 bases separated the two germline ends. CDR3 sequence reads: CATSEGSNTQYF. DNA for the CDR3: TGTGCCACCAGCGAGGGAAGTAATACGCAGTATTTT.

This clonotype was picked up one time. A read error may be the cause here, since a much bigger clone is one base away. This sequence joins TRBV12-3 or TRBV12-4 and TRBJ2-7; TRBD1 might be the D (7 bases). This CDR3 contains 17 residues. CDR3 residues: CACSPGDRRHATLGQYF. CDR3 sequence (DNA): TGTGCCTGCAGCCCGGGGGACAGAAGACATGCGACTCTTGGGCAGTACTTC.

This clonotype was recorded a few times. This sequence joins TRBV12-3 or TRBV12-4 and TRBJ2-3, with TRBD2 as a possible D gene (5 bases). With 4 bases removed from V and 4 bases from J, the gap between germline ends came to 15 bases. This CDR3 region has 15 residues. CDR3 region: CASSSGKGEPDTQYF. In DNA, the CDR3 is TGTGCCAGCAGTTCCGGGAAAGGAGAACCAGATACGCAGTATTTT.

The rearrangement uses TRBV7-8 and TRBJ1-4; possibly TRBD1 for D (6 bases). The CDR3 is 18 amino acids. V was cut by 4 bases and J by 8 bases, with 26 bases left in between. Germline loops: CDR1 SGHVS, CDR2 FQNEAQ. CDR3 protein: CASSSNPTTGLGVEKLFF. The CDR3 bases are TGTGCCAGCAGCTCTAACCCGACGACAGGCCTCGGGGTGGAAAAACTGTTTTTT.

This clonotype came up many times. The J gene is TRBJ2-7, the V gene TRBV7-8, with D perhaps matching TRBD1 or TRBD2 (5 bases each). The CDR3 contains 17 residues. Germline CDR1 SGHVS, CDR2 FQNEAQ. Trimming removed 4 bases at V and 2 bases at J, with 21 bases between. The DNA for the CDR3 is TGTGCCAGCAGCTCAGGGCCGACGGGACGTTTCGCCTACGAGCAGTACTTC. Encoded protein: CASSSGPTGRFAYEQYF.

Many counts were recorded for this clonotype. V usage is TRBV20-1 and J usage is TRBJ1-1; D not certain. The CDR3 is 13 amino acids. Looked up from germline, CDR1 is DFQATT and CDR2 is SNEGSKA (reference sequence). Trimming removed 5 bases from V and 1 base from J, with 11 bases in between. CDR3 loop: CSARIPPNTEAFF. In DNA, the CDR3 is TGCAGTGCTCGGATTCCTCCGAACACTGAAGCTTTCTTT.

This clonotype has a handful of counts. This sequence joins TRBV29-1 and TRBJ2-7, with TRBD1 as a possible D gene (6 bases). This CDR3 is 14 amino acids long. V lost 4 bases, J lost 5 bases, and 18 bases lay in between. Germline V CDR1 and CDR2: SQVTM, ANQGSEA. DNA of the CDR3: TGCAGCGTTGCTCGGGGCGGCACAGGGAACGAGCAGTACTTC. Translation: CSVARGGTGNEQYF.

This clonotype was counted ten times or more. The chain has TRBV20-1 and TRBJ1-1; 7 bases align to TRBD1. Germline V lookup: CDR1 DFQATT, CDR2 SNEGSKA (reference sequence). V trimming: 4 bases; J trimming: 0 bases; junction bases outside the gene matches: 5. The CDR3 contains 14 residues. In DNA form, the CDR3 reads TGCAGTGCTATATCAGGGGGATTGAACACTGAAGCTTTCTTT. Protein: CSAISGGLNTEAFF.

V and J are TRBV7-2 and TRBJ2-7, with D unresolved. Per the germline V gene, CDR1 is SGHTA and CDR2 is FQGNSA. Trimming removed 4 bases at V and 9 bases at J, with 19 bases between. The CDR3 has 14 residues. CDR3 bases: TGTGCCAGCAGCTGGACCAACGGCGGTACGGTGCAGTACTTC. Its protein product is CASSWTNGGTVQYF. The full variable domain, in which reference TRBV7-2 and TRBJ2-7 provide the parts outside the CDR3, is GAGVSQSPSNKVTEKGKDVELRCDPISGHTALYWYRQSLGQGLEFLIYFQGNSAPDKSGLPSDRFSAERTGGSVSTLTIQRTQQEDSAVYLCASSWTNGGTVQYFGPGTRLTVT.